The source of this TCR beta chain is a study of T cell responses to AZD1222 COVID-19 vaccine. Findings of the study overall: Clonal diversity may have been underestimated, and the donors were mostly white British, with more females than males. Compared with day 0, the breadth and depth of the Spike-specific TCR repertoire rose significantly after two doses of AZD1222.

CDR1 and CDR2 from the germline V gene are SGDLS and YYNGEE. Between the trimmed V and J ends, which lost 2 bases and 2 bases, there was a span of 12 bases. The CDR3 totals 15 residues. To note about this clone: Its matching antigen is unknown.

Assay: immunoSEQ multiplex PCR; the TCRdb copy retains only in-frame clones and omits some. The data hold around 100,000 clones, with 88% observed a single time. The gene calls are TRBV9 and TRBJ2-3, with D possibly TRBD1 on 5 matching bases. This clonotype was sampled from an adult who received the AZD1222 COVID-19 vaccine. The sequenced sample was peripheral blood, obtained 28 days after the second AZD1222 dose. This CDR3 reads CASSVQGQLTDTQYF. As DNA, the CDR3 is TGTGCCAGCAGCGTTCAGGGTCAGCTCACAGATACGCAGTATTTT.